The clone carrying this TCR beta chain was picked up many times. Its antigen is not identified. The germline CDR1 and CDR2 sequences are SEHNR and FQNEAQ (reference sequence). V shed 11 bases and J shed 4 bases, with 14 bases lying between them. CDR3 size: 12 residues. This record comes from a study of CD8 T cells in ankylosing spondylitis. TCRdb ran MiXCR on the 5' RACE reads and lists one entry per CDR3 protein. The data hold roughly 130,000 distinct CDR3 sequences, with roughly 6.6% observed a single time. Study results and caveats: What appeared characteristic of ankylosing spondylitis blood was a TCR beta motif of several highly homologous variants.

J is TRBJ1-2 and V is TRBV7-9, with D tentatively TRBD1 (5 bases). Sequencing input: blood, either unsorted or a sorted T cell fraction (not recorded which). The source is a male donor with ankylosing spondylitis or in good health (not recorded which). Here the CDR3 DNA reads TGTGCCGGAGAGGCAGGGACCTATGGCTACACCTTC. Amino acids: CAGEAGTYGYTF.